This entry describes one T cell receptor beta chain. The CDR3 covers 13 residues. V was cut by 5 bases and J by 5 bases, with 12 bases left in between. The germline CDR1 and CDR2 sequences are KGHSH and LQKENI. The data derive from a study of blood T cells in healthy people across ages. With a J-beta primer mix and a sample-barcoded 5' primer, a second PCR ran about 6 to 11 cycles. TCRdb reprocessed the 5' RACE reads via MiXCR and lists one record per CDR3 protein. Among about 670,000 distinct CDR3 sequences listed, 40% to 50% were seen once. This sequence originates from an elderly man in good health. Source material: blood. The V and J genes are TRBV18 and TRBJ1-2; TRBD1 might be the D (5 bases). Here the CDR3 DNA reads TGTGCCAGCTCAGCAAGGGGTTGGTATGGCTACACCTTC. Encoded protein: CASSARGWYGYTF.